This T cell receptor (beta chain) was identified in a study of spatial heterogeneity in lung cancer. Whole-study context: Combinations of a unique TCR and a UMI were tallied in raw reads, and on average each appeared more than ten times. Study-level findings and limits: TCRs found ubiquitously expanded in tumor appeared in blood more at resection than at follow-up.

V lost 0 bases to trimming and J lost 3 bases, with 3 bases between them. The CDR3 extends over 13 amino acids. In germline, CDR1 is WSHSY, CDR2 SAAADI. Time point meaning: sample taken at primary tumor resection. The study sequenced unsorted whole RNA from tumor, nontumor lung or frozen PBMC. Just over 70 TRACERx patients with early, untreated non-small cell lung cancer donated samples. Every TCR cDNA molecule bore its own unique molecular identifier. Each CDR3 protein gets one entry after TCRdb re-called the 5' RACE reads with MiXCR. This repertoire shows approximately 90,000 distinct CDR3 sequences, 7% to 9% found once; its top ten account for around 7%. On this clonotype itself: Antigen: not known.

This chain uses TRBV10-2 with TRBJ1-3; D is ambiguous. This receptor was taken from a male donor with early-stage non-small cell lung cancer. Specimen: PBMCs, collected at surgery. As DNA, the CDR3 is TGCGCCAGCAGTGAGTCGAGTGGAAACACCATATATTTT. Encoded protein: CASSESSGNTIYF.